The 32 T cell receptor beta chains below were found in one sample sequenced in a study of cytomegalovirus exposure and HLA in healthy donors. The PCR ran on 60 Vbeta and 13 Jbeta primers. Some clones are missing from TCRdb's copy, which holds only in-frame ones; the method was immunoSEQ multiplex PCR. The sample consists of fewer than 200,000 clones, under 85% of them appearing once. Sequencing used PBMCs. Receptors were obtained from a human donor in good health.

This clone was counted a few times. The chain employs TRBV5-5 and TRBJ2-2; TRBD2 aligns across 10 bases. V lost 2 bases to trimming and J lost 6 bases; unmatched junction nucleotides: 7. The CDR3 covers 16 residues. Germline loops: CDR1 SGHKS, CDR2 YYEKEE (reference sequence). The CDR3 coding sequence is TGTGCCAGCAGCTTATTTGCTAGCGGGGGATCCGGGGAGCTGTTTTTT. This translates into CASSLFASGGSGELFF.

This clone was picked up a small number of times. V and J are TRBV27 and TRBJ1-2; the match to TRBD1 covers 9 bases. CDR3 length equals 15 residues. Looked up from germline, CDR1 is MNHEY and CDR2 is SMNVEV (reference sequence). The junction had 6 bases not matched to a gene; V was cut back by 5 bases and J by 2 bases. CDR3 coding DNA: TGTGCCAGCAGTGACACAGGGGGCAGGAACTATGGCTACACCTTC. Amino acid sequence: CASSDTGGRNYGYTF.

CDR3 in amino acids: CASSYRDGETQYF. The CDR3 DNA sequence: TGTGCCAGCAGTTACCGGGATGGAGAGACCCAGTACTTC. The chain combines TRBV6-5 with TRBJ2-5; D perhaps matches TRBD2 (5 bases). The CDR3 is 13 residues long. Germline values: CDR1 MNHEY, CDR2 SVGAGI. Trimming removed 2 bases from V and 4 bases from J, with 8 bases in between.

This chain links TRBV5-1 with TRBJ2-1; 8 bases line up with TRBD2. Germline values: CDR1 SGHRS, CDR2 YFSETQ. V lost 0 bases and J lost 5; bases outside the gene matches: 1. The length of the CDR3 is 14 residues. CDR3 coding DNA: TGCGCCAGCAGCTTGGCGGGGGGGGACAATGAGCAGTTCTTC. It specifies CASSLAGGDNEQFF.

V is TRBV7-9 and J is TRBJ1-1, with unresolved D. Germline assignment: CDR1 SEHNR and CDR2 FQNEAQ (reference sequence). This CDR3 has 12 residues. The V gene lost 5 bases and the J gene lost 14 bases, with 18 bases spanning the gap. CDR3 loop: CASSPADGLVFF. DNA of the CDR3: TGTGCCAGCAGCCCGGCGGATGGTCTCGTATTCTTT. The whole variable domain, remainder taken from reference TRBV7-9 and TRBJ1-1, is DTGVSQNPRHKITKRGQNVTFRCDPISEHNRLYWYRQTLGQGPEFLTYFQNEAQLEKSRLLSDRFSAERPKGSFSTLEIQRTEQGDSAMYLCASSPADGLVFFGQGTRLTVV.

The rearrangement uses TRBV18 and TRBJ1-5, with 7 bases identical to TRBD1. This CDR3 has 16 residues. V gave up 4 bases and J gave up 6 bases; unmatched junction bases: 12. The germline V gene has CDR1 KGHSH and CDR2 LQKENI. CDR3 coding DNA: TGTGCCAGCTCACGCGGACAGGCGGGGCTAGGTCAGCCCCAGCATTTT. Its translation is CASSRGQAGLGQPQHF.

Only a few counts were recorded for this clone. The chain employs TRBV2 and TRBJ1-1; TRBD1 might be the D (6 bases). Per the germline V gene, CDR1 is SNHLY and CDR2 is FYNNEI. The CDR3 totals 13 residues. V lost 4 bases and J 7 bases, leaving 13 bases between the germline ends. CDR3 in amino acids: CASSVDRACEAFF. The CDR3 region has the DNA TGTGCCAGCAGTGTGGACAGAGCTTGTGAAGCTTTCTTT.

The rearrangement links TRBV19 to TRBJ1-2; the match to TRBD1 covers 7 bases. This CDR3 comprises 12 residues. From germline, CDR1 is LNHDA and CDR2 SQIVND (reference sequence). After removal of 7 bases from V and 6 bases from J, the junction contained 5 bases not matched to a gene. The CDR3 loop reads CASTTRGDGYTF. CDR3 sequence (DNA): TGTGCCAGTACCACCAGGGGGGATGGCTACACCTTC.

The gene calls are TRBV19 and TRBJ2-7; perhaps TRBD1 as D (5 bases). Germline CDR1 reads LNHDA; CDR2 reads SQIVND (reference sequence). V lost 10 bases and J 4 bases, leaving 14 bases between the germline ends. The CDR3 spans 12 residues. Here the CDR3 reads CATSRGRYEQYF. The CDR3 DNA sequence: TGTGCCACCTCAAGGGGTAGGTACGAGCAGTACTTC.

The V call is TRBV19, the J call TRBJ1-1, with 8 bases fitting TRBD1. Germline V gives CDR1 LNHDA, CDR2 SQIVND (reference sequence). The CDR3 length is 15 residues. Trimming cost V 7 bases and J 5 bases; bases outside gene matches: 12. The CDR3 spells CASTLDTGGRTEAFF. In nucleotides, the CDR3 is TGTGCCAGTACCCTTGATACAGGGGGAAGGACTGAAGCTTTCTTT. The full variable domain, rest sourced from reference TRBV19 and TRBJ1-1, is DGGITQSPKYLFRKEGQNVTLSCEQNLNHDAMYWYRQDPGQGLRLIYYSQIVNDFQKGDIAEGYSVSREKKESFPLTVTSAQKNPTAFYLCASTLDTGGRTEAFFGQGTRLTVV.

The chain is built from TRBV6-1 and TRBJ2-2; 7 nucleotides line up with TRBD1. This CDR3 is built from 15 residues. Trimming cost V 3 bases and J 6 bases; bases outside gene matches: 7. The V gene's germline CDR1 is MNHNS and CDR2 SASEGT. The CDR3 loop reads CASSDQGTGAGELFF. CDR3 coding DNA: TGTGCCAGCAGTGACCAAGGAACAGGGGCCGGGGAGCTGTTTTTT.

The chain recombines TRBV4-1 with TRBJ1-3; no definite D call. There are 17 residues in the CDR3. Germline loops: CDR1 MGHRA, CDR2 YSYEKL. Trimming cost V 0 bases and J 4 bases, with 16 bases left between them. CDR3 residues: CASSQDDEASPGNTIYF. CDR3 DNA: TGCGCCAGCAGCCAAGATGACGAGGCCAGTCCAGGAAACACCATATATTTT.

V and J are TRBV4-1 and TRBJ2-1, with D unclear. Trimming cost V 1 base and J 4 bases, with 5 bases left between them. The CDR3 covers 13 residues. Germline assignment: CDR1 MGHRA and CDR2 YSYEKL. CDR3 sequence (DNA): TGCGCCAGCAGCCAAGTCCTTTACAATGAGCAGTTCTTC. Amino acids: CASSQVLYNEQFF.

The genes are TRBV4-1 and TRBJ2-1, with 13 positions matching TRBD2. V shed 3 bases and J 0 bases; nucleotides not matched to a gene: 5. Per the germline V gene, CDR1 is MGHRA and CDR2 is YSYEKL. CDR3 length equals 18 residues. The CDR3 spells CASSHRTSGGPSYNEQFF. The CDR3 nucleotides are TGCGCCAGCAGCCACCGGACTAGCGGGGGTCCCTCCTACAATGAGCAGTTCTTC.

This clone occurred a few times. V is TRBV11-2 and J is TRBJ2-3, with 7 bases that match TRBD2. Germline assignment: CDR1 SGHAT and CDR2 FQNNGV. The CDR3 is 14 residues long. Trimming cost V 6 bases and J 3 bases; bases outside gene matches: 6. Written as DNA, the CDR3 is TGTGCCAGCAGAGCCGGGACTATGACAGATACGCAGTATTTT. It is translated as CASRAGTMTDTQYF.

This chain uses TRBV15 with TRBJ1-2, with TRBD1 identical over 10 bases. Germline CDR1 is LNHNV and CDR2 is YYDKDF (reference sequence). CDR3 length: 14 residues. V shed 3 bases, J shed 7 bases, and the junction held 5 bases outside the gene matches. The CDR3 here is CATSSQTGGFGYTF. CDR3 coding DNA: TGTGCCACCAGCAGCCAGACAGGGGGCTTTGGCTACACCTTC.

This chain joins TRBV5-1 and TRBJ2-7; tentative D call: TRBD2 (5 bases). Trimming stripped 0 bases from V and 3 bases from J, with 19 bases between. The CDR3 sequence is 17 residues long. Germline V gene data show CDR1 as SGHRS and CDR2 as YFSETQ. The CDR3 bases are TGCGCCAGCAGCTTGGCCCCATCCGGGGTCTCCTTCTACGAGCAGTACTTC. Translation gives CASSLAPSGVSFYEQYF.

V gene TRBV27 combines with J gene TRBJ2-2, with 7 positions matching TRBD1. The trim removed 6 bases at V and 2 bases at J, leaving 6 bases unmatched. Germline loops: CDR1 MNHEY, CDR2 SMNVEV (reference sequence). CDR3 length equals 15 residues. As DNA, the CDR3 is TGTGCCAGCAGAAATGGACAGGTTAACACCGGGGAGCTGTTTTTT. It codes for CASRNGQVNTGELFF.

The CDR3 bases are TGTGCCAGCAGCTTCGCAGCCGACAGTGTCTATACGCAGTATTTT. Its protein is CASSFAADSVYTQYF. This rearrangement joins TRBV7-2 to TRBJ2-3, with D maybe TRBD1 (5 bases). Germline V gene sequence: CDR1 SGHTA, CDR2 FQGNSA. This CDR3 region has 15 residues. V lost 3 bases to trimming and J lost 7 bases, with 17 bases between them.

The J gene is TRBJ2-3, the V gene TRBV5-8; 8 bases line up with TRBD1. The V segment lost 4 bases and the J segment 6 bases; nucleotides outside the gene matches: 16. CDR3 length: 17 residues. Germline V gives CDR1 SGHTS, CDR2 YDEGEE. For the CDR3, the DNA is TGTGCCAGCAGCGAACGACAGGGGCCACCTATGTCTGATACGCAGTATTTT. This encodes CASSERQGPPMSDTQYF. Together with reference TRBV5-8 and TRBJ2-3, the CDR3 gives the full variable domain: EAGVTQSPTHLIKTRGQQATLRCSPISGHTSVYWYQQALGLGLQFLLWYDEGEERNRGNFPPRFSGRQFPNYSSELNVNALELEDSALYLCASSERQGPPMSDTQYFGPGTRLTVL.

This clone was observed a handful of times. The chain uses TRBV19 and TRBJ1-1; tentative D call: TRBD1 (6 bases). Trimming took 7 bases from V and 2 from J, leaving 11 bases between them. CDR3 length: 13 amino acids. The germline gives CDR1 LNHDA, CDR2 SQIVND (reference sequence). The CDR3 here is CASNPQGNTEAFF. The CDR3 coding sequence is TGTGCCAGTAACCCACAGGGAAACACTGAAGCTTTCTTT.

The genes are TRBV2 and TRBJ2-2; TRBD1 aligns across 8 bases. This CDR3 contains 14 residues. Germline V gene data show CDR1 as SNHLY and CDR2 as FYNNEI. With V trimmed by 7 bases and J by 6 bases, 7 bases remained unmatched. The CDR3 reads CASNGQGGPGELFF. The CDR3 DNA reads TGTGCCAGCAATGGACAGGGTGGCCCCGGGGAGCTGTTTTTT.

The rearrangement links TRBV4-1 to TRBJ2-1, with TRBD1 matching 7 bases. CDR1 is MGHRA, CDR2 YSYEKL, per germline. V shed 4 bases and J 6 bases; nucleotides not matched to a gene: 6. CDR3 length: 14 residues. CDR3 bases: TGCGCCAGCAGCCCCTACAGGGGAATCAATGAGCAGTTCTTC. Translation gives CASSPYRGINEQFF.

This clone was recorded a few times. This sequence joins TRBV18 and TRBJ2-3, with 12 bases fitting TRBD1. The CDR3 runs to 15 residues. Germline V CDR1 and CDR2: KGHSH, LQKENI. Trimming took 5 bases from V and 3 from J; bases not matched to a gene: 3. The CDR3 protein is CASSMGQGATDTQYF. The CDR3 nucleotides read TGTGCCAGCTCAATGGGACAGGGGGCAACAGATACGCAGTATTTT.

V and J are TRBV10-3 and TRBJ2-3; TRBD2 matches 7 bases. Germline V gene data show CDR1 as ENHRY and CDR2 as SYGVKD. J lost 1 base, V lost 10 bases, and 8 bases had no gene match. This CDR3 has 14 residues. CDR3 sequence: CATSWAGGTDTQYF. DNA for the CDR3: TGTGCCACGAGCTGGGCGGGGGGCACAGATACGCAGTATTTT.

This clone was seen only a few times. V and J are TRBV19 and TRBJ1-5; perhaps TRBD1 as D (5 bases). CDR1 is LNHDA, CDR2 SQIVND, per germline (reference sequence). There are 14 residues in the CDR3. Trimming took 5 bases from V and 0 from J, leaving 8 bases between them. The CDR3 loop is CASSWGDSNQPQHF. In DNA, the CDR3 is TGTGCCAGTAGTTGGGGGGATAGCAATCAGCCCCAGCATTTT.

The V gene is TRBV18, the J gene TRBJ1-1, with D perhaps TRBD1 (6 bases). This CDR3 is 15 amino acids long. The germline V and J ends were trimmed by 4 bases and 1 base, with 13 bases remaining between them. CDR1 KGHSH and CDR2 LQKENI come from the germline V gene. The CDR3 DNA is TGTGCCAGCTCACGTCAGGGGAGGGAGAACACTGAAGCTTTCTTT. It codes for CASSRQGRENTEAFF.

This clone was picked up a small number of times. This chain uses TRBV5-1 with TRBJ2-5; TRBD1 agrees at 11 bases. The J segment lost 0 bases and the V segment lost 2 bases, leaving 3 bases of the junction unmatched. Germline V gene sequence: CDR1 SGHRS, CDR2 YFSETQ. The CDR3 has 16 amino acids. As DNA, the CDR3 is TGCGCCAGCAGCTTCGGGGACAGGGGGTACCAAGAGACCCAGTACTTC. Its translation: CASSFGDRGYQETQYF.

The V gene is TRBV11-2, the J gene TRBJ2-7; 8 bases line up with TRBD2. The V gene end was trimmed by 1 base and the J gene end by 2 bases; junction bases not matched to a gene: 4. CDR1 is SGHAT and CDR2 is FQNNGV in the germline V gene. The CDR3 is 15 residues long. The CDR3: CASSLVAGGAYEQYF. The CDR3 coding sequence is TGTGCCAGCAGCTTAGTTGCCGGGGGGGCCTACGAGCAGTACTTC.

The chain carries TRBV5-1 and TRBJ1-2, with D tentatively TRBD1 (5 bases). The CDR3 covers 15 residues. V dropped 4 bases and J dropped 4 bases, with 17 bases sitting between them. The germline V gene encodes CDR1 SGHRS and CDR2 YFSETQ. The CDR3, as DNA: TGCGCCAGCAGCCAGCCTACCGGGAGGGGCTATGGCTACACCTTC. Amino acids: CASSQPTGRGYGYTF.

This CDR3 is CASSLRTSVMQYF. Written as DNA, the CDR3 is TGTGCCAGCAGTCTCAGGACTAGCGTCATGCAGTATTTT. The chain employs TRBV6-5 and TRBJ2-3; 9 positions match TRBD2. The V segment lost 5 bases and the J segment 11 bases; nucleotides outside the gene matches: 8. The CDR3 is 13 amino acids. CDR1 is MNHEY and CDR2 is SVGAGI in the germline V gene.

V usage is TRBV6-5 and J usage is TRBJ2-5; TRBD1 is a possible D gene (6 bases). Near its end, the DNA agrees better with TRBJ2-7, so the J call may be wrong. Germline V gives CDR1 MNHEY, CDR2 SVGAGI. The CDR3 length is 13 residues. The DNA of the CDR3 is TGTGCCAGCACCATGGCCGGGACATACGAGCAGTACTTC. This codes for CASTMAGTYEQYF.